This T cell receptor beta chain stems from a study of OX40 agonist ivuxolimab in advanced cancers. Exclusion applied to patients with autoimmune disease history or systemic immunosuppression. V lost 4 bases, J lost 6 bases, and 9 bases stayed unmatched. CDR3 size: 16 residues. Germline V gene data show CDR1 as MDHEN and CDR2 as SYDVKM. Clones were read by immunoSEQ multiplex PCR, and TCRdb kept only the in-frame ones, dropping some. The repertoire holds more than 55,000 clones, over 75% seen once, with approximately 6.1% in the top ten. This sequence joins TRBV28 and TRBJ2-1; TRBD2 aligns across 10 bases. The sequence was obtained from an adult with an advanced solid tumor such as melanoma, head and neck, liver or kidney cancer. The sequencing used CD4+ or CD8+ T cells sorted from blood, collected in a trial of the OX40 agonist ivuxolimab. The CDR3 spells CASSSTSWTSGNEQFF. The CDR3 nucleotides are TGTGCCAGCAGTTCCACGTCGTGGACTAGCGGCAATGAGCAGTTCTTC.